This TCR beta chain was sequenced for a study of blood T cells in healthy people across ages. Study in general: For every two T cells, template switching captured about one barcoded beta molecule.

The germline V gene encodes CDR1 SGHTA and CDR2 FQGTGA. CDR3 size: 14 residues. Next came a second PCR, run for roughly 7 to 12 cycles, which used a sample-barcoded 5' primer along with a J-beta primer mix. Through a template-switch adaptor with 12 random nucleotides, each cDNA molecule received a tag. MiXCR, run by TCRdb on the 5' RACE reads, gives a single entry per CDR3 protein. The data contain 1.5 million to 2 million distinct CDR3 sequences, 25% to 30% of them singletons. Study-wide findings and caveats: Per-million-T-cell TCR beta diversity fell roughly linearly with age. Diversity figures based on one million T cells were deemed too low.

Of note for this clonotype: The antigen is undetermined. Relative to the germline gene, one junction end is altered; a read error may explain this.

The source of this sequence is a woman in her 30s in good health. The rearrangement joins TRBV7-3 to TRBJ1-1; 7 positions match TRBD1. The sequenced sample was blood. The CDR3 coding sequence is TGTGCCAGCAGCCCCGGGACAGAGAACACTGAAGCTGTCTTT. It is translated as CASSPGTENTEAVF.